What follows are 6 T cell receptor beta chains derived from one specimen sequenced in a study of T cell changes during pregnancy in multiple sclerosis. Data came from immunoSEQ multiplex PCR; TCRdb stores just in-frame clones and leaves some out. The table includes roughly 52,000 clones, around 92% detected once. Material: CD4+ T cells from peripheral blood mononuclear cells, obtained in the third trimester of pregnancy. These receptor sequences come from a female donor with multiple sclerosis, enrolled in a pregnancy study.

The chain links TRBV6-1 to TRBJ1-4; TRBD1 is a possible D gene (6 bases). The CDR3 covers 15 residues. Trimming left V 2 bases short and J 5 bases short, with 12 bases between. Germline CDR1 reads MNHNS; CDR2 reads SASEGT. In DNA, the CDR3 is TGTGCCAGCAGTGAAACTGGACAGTCAAATGAAAAACTGTTTTTT. Translating it yields CASSETGQSNEKLFF.

This chain connects TRBV28 to TRBJ1-2; no clear D. The germline gives CDR1 MDHEN, CDR2 SYDVKM. Trimming shortened V by 6 bases and J by 5 bases, and 13 bases separated the two germline ends. CDR3 size: 13 residues. CDR3 protein: CASSPGLAYGYTF. The CDR3 coding sequence is TGTGCCAGCAGCCCGGGTCTCGCTTATGGCTACACCTTC.

This clone has a handful of counts. The gene calls are TRBV5-6 and TRBJ2-3; 10 bases align to TRBD2. V was pared by 4 bases and J by 3 bases, with 11 bases of the junction left unmatched. The CDR3 has 17 residues. The germline V gene encodes CDR1 SGHDT and CDR2 YYEEEE. The CDR3 nucleotides are TGTGCCAGCAGCCCGCGGTTAGCGGGGGGCAGGACAGATACGCAGTATTTT. Its translation is CASSPRLAGGRTDTQYF.

The J gene is TRBJ1-1, the V gene TRBV7-9; perhaps TRBD1 as D (5 bases). This CDR3 is built from 15 residues. V was clipped by 0 bases and J by 4 bases, with 12 bases between them. Germline CDR1 and CDR2: SEHNR and FQNEAQ (reference sequence). The CDR3 DNA follows: TGTGCCAGCAGCTTAGCGGCAGGGTCGTTCACTGAAGCTTTCTTT. Protein: CASSLAAGSFTEAFF.

Points on this clone: This CDR3 is also generated by other DNA sequences in the sample. The gene calls are TRBV7-9 and TRBJ1-1; D possibly corresponds to TRBD1 (6 bases). Germline V gene sequence: CDR1 SEHNR, CDR2 FQNEAQ (reference sequence). This CDR3 spans 15 amino acids. Trimming took off 3 bases at V and 1 base at J, with 12 bases between the two ends. The CDR3 DNA follows: TGTGCCAGCAGCTTGGGGGGAGGGGGGAACACTGAAGCTTTCTTT. It is translated as CASSLGGGGNTEAFF.

Here the CDR3 reads CASSLGGPTYEQYF. As DNA, the CDR3 is TGTGCCAGCAGCCTAGGGGGGCCGACCTACGAGCAGTACTTC. The chain employs TRBV7-9 and TRBJ2-7; the D call may be TRBD1 or TRBD2 (6 bases each). This CDR3 has 14 amino acids. Germline V lookup: CDR1 SEHNR, CDR2 FQNEAQ (reference sequence). Trimming took 5 bases from V and 2 from J, leaving 13 bases between them.